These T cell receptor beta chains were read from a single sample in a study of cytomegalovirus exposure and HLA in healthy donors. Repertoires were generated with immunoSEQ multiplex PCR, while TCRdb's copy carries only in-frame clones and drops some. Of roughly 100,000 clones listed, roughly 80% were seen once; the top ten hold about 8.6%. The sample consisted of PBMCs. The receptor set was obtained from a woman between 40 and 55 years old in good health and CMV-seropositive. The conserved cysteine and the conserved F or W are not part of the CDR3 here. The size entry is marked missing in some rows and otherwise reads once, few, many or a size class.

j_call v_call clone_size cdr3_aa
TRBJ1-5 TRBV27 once ASRDRASNQPQH
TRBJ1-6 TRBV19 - ASSQTWYNSPLH
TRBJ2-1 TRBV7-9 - ASSLLGAGGEQF
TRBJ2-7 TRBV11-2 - ASSLVTGQAYEQY
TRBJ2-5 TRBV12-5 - ASGLVEETQY
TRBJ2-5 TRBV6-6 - ASSYPLAGVRETQY
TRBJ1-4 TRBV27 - ASSLFRGAEKLF
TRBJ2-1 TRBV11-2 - ASSSLAGGGNEQF
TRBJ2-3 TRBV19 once ASRITGGMDTQY
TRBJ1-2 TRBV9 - ASSPSGGDYGYT
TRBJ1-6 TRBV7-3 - ASSLQGHYNSPLH
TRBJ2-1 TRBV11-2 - ASRTASGRLGNEQF
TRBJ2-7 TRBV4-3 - ASSQDPRVRGTYEQY
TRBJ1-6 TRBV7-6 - ASSSPGGSNSPLH
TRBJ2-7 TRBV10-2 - ASSSRGYEQY
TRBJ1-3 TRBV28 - ASSRASSGNTIY
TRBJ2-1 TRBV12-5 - ASGPPVRGAEQF
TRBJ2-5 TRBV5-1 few ASSLSGDWAETQY
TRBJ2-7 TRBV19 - ASSIWQGSSYEQY
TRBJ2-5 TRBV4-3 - ASSQDTGTKETQY
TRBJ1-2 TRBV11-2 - ASSLDLGGGYGYT
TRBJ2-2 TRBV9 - ASSTRTSGNTGELF
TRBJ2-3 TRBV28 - ASTPPRGAADTQY
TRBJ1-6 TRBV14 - ASSQERNSPLH
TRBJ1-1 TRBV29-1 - SVGPYSTGSEAF
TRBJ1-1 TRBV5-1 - ASSLQDLNTEAF
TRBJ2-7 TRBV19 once ASSISRSSYEQY
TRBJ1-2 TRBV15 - ATSNSTWRGYGYT
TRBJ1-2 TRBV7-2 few ASSQKGGQGARAGGYT
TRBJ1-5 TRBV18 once ASSPGRGGNSNQPQH
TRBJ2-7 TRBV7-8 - ASSLLSGGEQY
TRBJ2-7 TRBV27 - ASSSPLKREQY
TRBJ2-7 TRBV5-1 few ASSQSGAGGYEQY
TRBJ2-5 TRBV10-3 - AISARGETQY
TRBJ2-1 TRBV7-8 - ASSIRTWGDGDEQF
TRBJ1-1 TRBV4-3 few ASSRDPHRGLGTEAF
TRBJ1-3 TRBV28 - ASGSGGTVGNTIY
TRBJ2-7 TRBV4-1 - ASSLIRTSGYEQY
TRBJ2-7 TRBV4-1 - ASSQDDRSLSYEQY